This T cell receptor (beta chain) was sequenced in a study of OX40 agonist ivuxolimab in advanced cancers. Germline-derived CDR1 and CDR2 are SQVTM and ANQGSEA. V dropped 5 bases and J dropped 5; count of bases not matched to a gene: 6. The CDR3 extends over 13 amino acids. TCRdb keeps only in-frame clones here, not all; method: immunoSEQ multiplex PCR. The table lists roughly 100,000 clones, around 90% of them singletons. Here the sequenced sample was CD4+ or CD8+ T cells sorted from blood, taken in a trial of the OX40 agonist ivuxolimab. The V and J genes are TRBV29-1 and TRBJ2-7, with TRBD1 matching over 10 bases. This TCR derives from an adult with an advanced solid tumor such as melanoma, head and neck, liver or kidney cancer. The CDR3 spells CSVLRQGADEQYF. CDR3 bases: TGCAGCGTTTTAAGACAGGGGGCAGACGAGCAGTACTTC.